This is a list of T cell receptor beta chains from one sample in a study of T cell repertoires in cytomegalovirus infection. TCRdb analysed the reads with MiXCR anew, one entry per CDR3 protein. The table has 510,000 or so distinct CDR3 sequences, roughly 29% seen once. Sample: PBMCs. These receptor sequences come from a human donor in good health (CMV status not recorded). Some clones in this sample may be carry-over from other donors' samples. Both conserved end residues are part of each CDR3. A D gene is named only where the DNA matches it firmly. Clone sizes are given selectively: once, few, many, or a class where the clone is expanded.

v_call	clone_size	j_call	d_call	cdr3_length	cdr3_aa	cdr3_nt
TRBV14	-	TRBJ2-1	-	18	CASSQDRWGTGSYNEQFF	TGTGCCAGCAGCCAAGACAGATGGGGGACTGGCTCCTACAATGAGCAGTTCTTC
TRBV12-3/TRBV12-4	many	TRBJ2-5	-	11	CASSFEETQYF	TGTGCCAGCAGTTTCGAAGAGACCCAGTACTTC
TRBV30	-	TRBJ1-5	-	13	CAWSDRVLEPQHF	TGTGCCTGGAGTGACAGGGTTCTGGAGCCCCAGCATTTT
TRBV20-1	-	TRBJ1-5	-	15	CSARDLRGDNQPQHF	TGCAGTGCTAGAGATCTCAGGGGAGACAATCAGCCCCAGCATTTT
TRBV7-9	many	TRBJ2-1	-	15	CASVVAGSIYNEQFF	TGTGCCAGCGTGGTGGCGGGATCTATATACAATGAGCAGTTCTTC
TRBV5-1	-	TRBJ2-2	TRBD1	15	CASSEGGQGAGELFF	TGCGCCAGCAGCGAAGGGGGACAGGGAGCCGGGGAGCTGTTTTTT
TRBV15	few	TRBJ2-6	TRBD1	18	CATSRRTGGVSGANVLTF	TGTGCCACCAGCAGACGGACAGGGGGCGTCTCTGGGGCCAACGTCCTGACTTTC
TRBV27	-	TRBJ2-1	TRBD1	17	CASSPTLTGTGEHEQFF	TGTGCCAGCAGTCCGACCCTTACCGGGACAGGGGAACATGAGCAGTTCTTC
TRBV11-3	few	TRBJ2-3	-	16	CASSQLALLVSDTQYF	TGTGCCAGCAGCCAACTAGCTTTACTGGTTTCAGATACGCAGTATTTT
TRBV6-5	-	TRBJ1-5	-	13	CASSPEGNQPQHF	TGTGCCAGCAGTCCGGAGGGGAATCAGCCCCAGCATTTT
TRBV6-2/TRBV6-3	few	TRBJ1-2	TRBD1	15	CASNNQGDSFYGYTF	TGTGCCAGCAACAACCAAGGGGACAGCTTCTATGGCTACACCTTC
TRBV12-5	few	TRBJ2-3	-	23	CASGLVRGLRPPSSPLSTDTQYF	TGTGCTAGTGGTTTGGTACGAGGTTTGCGTCCCCCTTCTAGCCCGCTTAGCACAGATACGCAGTATTTT
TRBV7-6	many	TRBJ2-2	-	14	CASSTHGAAGELFF	TGTGCCAGCAGCACCCACGGGGCTGCCGGGGAGCTGTTTTTT
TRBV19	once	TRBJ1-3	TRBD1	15	CASRTGQSSGNTIYF	TGTGCCAGTAGGACAGGGCAGAGCTCTGGAAACACCATATATTTT
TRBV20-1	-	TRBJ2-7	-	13	CSARVAGDYEQYF	TGCAGTGCTAGAGTTGCGGGTGACTACGAGCAGTACTTC
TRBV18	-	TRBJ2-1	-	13	CASLRVQGDEQFF	TGTGCCAGTCTAAGGGTACAGGGAGATGAGCAGTTCTTC
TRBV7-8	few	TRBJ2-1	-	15	CASSSERVFYNEQFF	TGTGCCAGCAGCTCGGAGAGGGTCTTTTACAATGAGCAGTTCTTC
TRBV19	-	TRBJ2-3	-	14	CASSLVWGTDTQYF	TGTGCCAGTAGTCTCGTGTGGGGCACGGATACGCAGTATTTT
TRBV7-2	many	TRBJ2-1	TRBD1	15	CASRTGGPSYNEQFF	TGTGCCAGCAGGACAGGGGGTCCCTCCTACAATGAGCAGTTCTTC
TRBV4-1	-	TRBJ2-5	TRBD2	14	CASSHTSGTETQYF	TGCGCCAGCAGCCATACTAGCGGGACCGAGACCCAGTACTTC
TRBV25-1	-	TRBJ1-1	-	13	CASSDLKSTEAFF	TGTGCCAGCAGCGATCTTAAGTCCACTGAAGCTTTCTTT
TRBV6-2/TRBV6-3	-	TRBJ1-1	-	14	CASRLGGAVSGAFF	TGTGCCAGCCGTCTTGGGGGCGCTGTCTCGGGAGCTTTCTTT
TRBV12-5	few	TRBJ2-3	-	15	CASGQWQDSTDTQYF	TGTGCTAGTGGTCAGTGGCAGGACAGCACAGATACGCAGTATTTT
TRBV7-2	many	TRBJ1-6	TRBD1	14	CASATGQGFSPLHF	TGTGCCAGCGCCACGGGACAGGGATTTTCACCCCTCCACTTT
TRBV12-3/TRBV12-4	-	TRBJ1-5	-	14	CASSLTNSNQPQHF	TGTGCCAGCAGTTTAACGAATAGCAATCAGCCCCAGCATTTT
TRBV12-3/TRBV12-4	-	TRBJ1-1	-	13	CASSRLELMEAFF	TGTGCCAGCAGCCGACTCGAATTGATGGAAGCTTTCTTT
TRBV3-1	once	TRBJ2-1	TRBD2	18	CASSQDVPGLASYNEQFF	TGTGCCAGCAGCCAAGACGTCCCGGGACTAGCCTCCTACAATGAGCAGTTCTTC
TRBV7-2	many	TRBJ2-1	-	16	CASSLEGGRSYNEQFF	TGTGCCAGCAGCTTAGAGGGGGGGCGGTCCTACAATGAGCAGTTCTTC
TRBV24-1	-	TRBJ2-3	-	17	CATSDAKRGVDTDTQYF	TGTGCCACCAGTGATGCGAAACGCGGGGTAGACACAGATACGCAGTATTTT
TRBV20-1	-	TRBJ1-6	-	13	CSARRQDNSPLHF	TGCAGTGCCCGGAGACAGGATAATTCACCCCTCCACTTT
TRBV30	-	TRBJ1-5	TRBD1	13	CAWSTGEHQPQHF	TGTGCCTGGTCGACAGGGGAGCATCAGCCCCAGCATTTT
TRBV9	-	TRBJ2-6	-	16	CASSSETGPGANVLTF	TGTGCCAGCAGCTCGGAAACAGGGCCCGGGGCCAACGTCCTGACTTTC
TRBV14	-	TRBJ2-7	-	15	CASSQGPRGAYEQYF	TGTGCCAGCAGCCAAGGCCCCCGAGGCGCCTACGAGCAGTACTTC
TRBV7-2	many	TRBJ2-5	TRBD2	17	CASRGTSGRFSQETQYF	TGTGCCAGCAGAGGGACTAGCGGGCGGTTTTCTCAAGAGACCCAGTACTTC
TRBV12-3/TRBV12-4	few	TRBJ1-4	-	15	CASSPRDGGNEKLFF	TGTGCCAGCAGTCCCCGGGACGGGGGGAATGAAAAACTGTTTTTT
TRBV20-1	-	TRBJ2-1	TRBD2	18	CSARGVLAGVAAYNEQFF	TGCAGTGCTAGAGGGGTACTAGCGGGAGTAGCCGCCTACAATGAGCAGTTCTTC
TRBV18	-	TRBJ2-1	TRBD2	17	CASSPRTSGGTYNEQFF	TGTGCCAGCTCACCCCGGACTAGCGGGGGGACCTACAATGAGCAGTTCTTC